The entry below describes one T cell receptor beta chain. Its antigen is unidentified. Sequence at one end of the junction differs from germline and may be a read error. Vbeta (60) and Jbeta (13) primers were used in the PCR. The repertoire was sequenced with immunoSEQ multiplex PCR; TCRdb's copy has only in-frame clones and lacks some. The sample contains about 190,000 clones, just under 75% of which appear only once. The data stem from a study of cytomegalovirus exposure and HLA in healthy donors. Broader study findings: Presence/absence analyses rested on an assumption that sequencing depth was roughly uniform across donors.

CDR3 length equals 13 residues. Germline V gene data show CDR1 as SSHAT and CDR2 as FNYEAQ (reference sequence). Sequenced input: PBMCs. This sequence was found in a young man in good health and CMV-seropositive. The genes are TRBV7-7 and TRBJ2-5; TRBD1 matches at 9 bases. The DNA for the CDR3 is TGTGCTAGCAGCAGGGACAGGGCGGAGACCCAGTACTTC. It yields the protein CASSRDRAETQYF.